This T cell receptor (beta chain) was sequenced for a study of OX40 agonist ivuxolimab in advanced cancers. Looking at the study overall: Age averaged about 60 years (range roughly 23 to 79), and more than 80% were male. Study-level results: Clones of CD4+ and CD8+ blood T cells grew by week 6 at doses of 0.1 to 3.0 mg/kg. Individuals who were partial responders at 0.1-3.0 mg/kg had clonal expansion that ranked among the lowest. Researchers did not establish what antigens the expanded peripheral T cells target.

Sequencing was performed with immunoSEQ multiplex PCR; in TCRdb, only in-frame clones are kept and a portion is missing. The sample carries roughly 74,000 clones, nearly 95% recorded once. This clone has a single count. Its cognate antigen is unknown. CDR1 is PRHDT, CDR2 FYEKMQ, per germline (reference sequence). This CDR3 contains 14 residues. Trimming removed 2 bases from V and 8 bases from J; junction bases left unmatched: 8. This material consisted of CD4+ or CD8+ T cells sorted from blood, taken in a trial of the OX40 agonist ivuxolimab. The receptor comes from an adult with an advanced solid tumor such as melanoma, head and neck, liver or kidney cancer. The chain has TRBV13 and TRBJ1-2; TRBD1 matches 7 bases. The CDR3 loop is CASSLSAGGKGYTF. The CDR3 nucleotides are TGTGCCAGCAGCTTATCGGCAGGGGGAAAGGGCTACACCTTC.